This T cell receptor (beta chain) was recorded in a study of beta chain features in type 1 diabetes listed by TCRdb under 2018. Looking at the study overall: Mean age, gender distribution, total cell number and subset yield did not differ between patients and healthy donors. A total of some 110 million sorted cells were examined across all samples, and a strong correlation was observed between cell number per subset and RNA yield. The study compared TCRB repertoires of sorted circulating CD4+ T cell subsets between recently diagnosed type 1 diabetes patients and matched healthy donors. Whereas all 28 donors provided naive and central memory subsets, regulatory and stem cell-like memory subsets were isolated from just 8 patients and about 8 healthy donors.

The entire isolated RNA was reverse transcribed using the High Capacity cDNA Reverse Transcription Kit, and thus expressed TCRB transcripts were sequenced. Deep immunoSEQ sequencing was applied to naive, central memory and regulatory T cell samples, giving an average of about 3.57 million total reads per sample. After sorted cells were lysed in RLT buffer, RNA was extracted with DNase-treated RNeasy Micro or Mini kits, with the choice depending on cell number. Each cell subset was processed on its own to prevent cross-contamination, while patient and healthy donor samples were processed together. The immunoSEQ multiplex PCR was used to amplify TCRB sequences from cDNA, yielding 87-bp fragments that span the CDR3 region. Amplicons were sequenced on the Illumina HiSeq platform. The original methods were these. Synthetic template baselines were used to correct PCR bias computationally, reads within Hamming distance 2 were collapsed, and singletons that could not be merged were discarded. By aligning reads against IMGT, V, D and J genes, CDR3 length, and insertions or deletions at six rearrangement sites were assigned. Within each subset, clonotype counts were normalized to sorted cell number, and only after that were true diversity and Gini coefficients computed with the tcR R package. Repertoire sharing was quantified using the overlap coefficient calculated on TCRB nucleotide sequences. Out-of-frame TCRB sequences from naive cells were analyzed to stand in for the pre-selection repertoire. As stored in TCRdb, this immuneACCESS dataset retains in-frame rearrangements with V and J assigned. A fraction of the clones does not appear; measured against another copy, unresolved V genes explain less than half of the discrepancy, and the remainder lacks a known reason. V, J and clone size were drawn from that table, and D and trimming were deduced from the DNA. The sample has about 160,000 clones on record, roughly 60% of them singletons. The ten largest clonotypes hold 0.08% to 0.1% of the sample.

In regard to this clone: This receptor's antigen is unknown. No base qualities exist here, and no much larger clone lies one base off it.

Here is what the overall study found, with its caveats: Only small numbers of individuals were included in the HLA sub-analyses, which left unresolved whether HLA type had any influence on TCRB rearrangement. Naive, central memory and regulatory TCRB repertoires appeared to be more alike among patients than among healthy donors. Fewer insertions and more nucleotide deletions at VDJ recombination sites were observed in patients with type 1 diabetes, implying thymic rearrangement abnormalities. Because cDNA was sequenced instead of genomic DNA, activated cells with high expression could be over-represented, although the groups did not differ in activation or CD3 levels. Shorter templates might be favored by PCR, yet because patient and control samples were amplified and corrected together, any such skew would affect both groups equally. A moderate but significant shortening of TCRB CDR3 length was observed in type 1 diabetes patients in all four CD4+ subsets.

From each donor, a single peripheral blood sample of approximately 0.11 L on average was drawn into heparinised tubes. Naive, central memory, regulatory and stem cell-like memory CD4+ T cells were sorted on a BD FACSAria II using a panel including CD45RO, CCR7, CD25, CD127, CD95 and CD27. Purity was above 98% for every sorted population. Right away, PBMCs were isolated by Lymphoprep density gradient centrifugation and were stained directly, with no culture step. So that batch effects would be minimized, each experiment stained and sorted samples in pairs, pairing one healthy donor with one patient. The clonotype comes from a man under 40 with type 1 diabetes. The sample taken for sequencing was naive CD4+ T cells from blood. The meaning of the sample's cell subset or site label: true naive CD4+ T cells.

The DNA is TGTGCCAGCAGCGACAGGGGAGAAAAACTGTTTTTT. This translates into CASSDRGEKLFF. Recombination joined TRBV2 with TRBJ1-4, with TRBD1 identical over 8 junction bases. The CDR3, from cysteine to phenylalanine, totals 12 residues. Just CDR3 DNA is preserved here, 36 bases in frame from base 1. V ends up 6 bases short and J 8 bases short, with an unmatched junction base count of 2. CDR1 SNHLY and CDR2 FYNNEI were looked up in the germline V gene.